This T cell receptor beta chain emerged from a study of T cell changes during pregnancy in multiple sclerosis. CDR1 is GTSNPN and CDR2 is SVGIG in the germline V gene (reference sequence). CDR3 size: 11 residues. The V and J ends lost 6 bases and 3 bases respectively, with 9 bases between them. Clones were read by immunoSEQ multiplex PCR, and TCRdb kept only the in-frame ones, dropping some. Of about 48,000 clones in the sample, almost 95% are singletons; the top ten hold approximately 0.9%. The V and J genes are TRBV30 and TRBJ2-7; D gene ambiguous. The sequences come from CD4+ T cells from peripheral blood mononuclear cells, collected in the second trimester of pregnancy. This TCR came from a female donor in good health, enrolled as a control in a pregnancy study. CDR3 in amino acids: CACIQDYEQYF. Here the CDR3 DNA reads TGTGCCTGCATTCAGGACTACGAGCAGTACTTC.